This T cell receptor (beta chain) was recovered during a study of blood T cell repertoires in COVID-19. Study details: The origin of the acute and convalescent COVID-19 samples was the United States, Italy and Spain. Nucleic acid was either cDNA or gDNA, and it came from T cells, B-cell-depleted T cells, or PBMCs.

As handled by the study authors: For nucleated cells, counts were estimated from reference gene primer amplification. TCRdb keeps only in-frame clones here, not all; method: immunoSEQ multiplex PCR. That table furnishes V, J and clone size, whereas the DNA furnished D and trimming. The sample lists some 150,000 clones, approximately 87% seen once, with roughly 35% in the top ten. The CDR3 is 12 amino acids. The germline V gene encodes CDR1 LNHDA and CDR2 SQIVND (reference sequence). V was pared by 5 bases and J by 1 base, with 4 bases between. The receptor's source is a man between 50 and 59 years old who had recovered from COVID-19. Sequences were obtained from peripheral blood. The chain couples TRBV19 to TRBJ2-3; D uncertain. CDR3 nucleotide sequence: TGTGCCAGTAGTTCTCGCACAGATACGCAGTATTTT. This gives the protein CASSSRTDTQYF.